The 21 T cell receptor beta chains below all came from one sample that was sequenced in a study of T cell changes during pregnancy in multiple sclerosis. Generated by immunoSEQ multiplex PCR, the TCRdb table keeps only in-frame clones and is missing some. The sample has more than 40,000 clones, 80% to 90% seen once; the top ten hold under 0.8%. The source material was CD4+ T cells from peripheral blood mononuclear cells, sampled in the first trimester of pregnancy. All receptors come from a female donor with multiple sclerosis, enrolled in a pregnancy study.

This chain connects TRBV27 to TRBJ1-5, with 8 bases lining up with TRBD1. With 2 bases clipped from V and 2 bases from J, the junction kept 14 bases outside the gene matches. The CDR3 covers 19 residues. Germline values: CDR1 MNHEY, CDR2 SMNVEV (reference sequence). CDR3 sequence reads: CASSLSMLDRVFGNQPQHF. DNA of the CDR3: TGTGCCAGCAGTTTAAGTATGTTGGACAGGGTGTTCGGCAATCAGCCCCAGCATTTT.

The rearrangement joins TRBV5-6 to TRBJ1-3, with D uncertain. The CDR3 length is 13 residues. Between the trimmed V and J ends, which lost 0 bases and 3 bases, there was a span of 4 bases. Germline-derived CDR1 and CDR2 are SGHDT and YYEEEE. For the CDR3, the DNA is TGTGCCAGCAGCTTGGCCAATGGAAACACCATATATTTT. Amino acid sequence: CASSLANGNTIYF.

This clone appeared once. The chain has TRBV7-2 and TRBJ2-3; 13 nucleotides match TRBD2. Germline V gives CDR1 SGHTA, CDR2 FQGNSA. The CDR3 has 17 amino acids. V gave up 5 bases and J gave up 4 bases; unmatched junction bases: 9. The CDR3 loop reads CASSTELAGGLSDTQYF. CDR3 DNA: TGTGCCAGCAGCACAGAACTAGCGGGAGGGCTCTCAGATACGCAGTATTTT. Full variable domain (remainder filled in from reference TRBV7-2 and TRBJ2-3): GAGVSQSPSNKVTEKGKDVELRCDPISGHTALYWYRQSLGQGLEFLIYFQGNSAPDKSGLPSDRFSAERTGGSVSTLTIQRTQQEDSAVYLCASSTELAGGLSDTQYFGPGTRLTVL.

This clone has more than one count but fewer than ten. V gene TRBV30 combines with J gene TRBJ1-5, with 7 bases matching TRBD1. Germline V CDR1 and CDR2: GTSNPN, SVGIG (reference sequence). After removal of 2 bases from V and 3 bases from J, the junction contained 7 bases not matched to a gene. The length of the CDR3 is 15 residues. The CDR3: CAWSLPGQFNQPQHF. CDR3 coding DNA: TGTGCCTGGAGTCTTCCGGGACAGTTCAATCAGCCCCAGCATTTT.

The V call is TRBV5-6, the J call TRBJ2-5; possible D gene TRBD1, 6 bases. Germline CDR1 SGHDT, CDR2 YYEEEE. The CDR3 is 14 amino acids. V was shortened by 4 bases and J by 0 bases, with 10 bases between the two germline ends. The CDR3 here is CASSVRDNQETQYF. For the CDR3, the DNA is TGTGCCAGCAGCGTCCGGGACAACCAAGAGACCCAGTACTTC.

This clone was detected once. The V and J genes are TRBV15 and TRBJ1-5; the D gene is possibly TRBD1 (5 bases). The CDR3 is 14 residues long. CDR1 is LNHNV, CDR2 YYDKDF, per germline (reference sequence). Trimming removed 4 bases from V and 5 bases from J, with 12 bases in between. CDR3 residues: CATSNGTFYQPQHF. CDR3 coding DNA: TGTGCCACCAGCAACGGGACTTTTTATCAGCCCCAGCATTTT.

The chain employs TRBV15 and TRBJ1-1; D is unclear. This CDR3 has 13 residues. Germline-derived CDR1 and CDR2 are LNHNV and YYDKDF (reference sequence). The ends were cut back, 3 bases at V and 7 bases at J, with 12 bases in the middle. In DNA form, the CDR3 reads TGTGCCACCAGCAGTCACAGATCTGATGAAGCTTTCTTT. Its translation: CATSSHRSDEAFF.

The rearrangement joins TRBV7-3 to TRBJ2-7, with 10 bases aligning to TRBD2. Germline V gene data show CDR1 as SGHTA and CDR2 as FQGTGA. The V gene end was trimmed by 5 bases and the J gene end by 5 bases; junction bases not matched to a gene: 6. The CDR3 is 14 residues long. The CDR3 DNA reads as TGTGCCAGCAGCGTCGGGACTAGCGTAAACGAGCAGTACTTC. Amino acid sequence: CASSVGTSVNEQYF.

The genes are TRBV9 and TRBJ2-2; D gene unclear. Trimming left V 0 bases short and J 2 bases short, with 5 bases between. Looked up from germline, CDR1 is SGDLS and CDR2 is YYNGEE. This CDR3 contains 14 residues. For the CDR3, the DNA is TGTGCCAGCAGCGTAGTATCCAACACCGGGGAGCTGTTTTTT. This codes for CASSVVSNTGELFF.

This clone was detected only a few times. J is TRBJ1-4 and V is TRBV19, with 7 positions matching TRBD1. The CDR3 has 16 amino acids. V was pared by 5 bases and J by 4 bases, with 10 bases of the junction left unmatched. Germline-derived CDR1 and CDR2 are LNHDA and SQIVND (reference sequence). CDR3 sequence: CASSLTGQVLNEKLFF. The CDR3 DNA follows: TGTGCCAGTAGTCTCACTGGACAGGTACTTAATGAAAAACTGTTTTTT. The whole variable domain, filled in from reference TRBV19 and TRBJ1-4, reads DGGITQSPKYLFRKEGQNVTLSCEQNLNHDAMYWYRQDPGQGLRLIYYSQIVNDFQKGDIAEGYSVSREKKESFPLTVTSAQKNPTAFYLCASSLTGQVLNEKLFFGSGTQLSVL.

This chain links TRBV7-2 with TRBJ1-5; possible D gene TRBD1, 6 bases. V lost 1 base to trimming and J lost 4 bases, with 11 bases between them. This CDR3 comprises 15 residues. CDR1 SGHTA and CDR2 FQGNSA come from the germline V gene. CDR3 amino acids: CASSLVSGQNQPQHF. The CDR3 DNA is TGTGCCAGCAGCTTAGTGTCTGGACAGAATCAGCCCCAGCATTTT.

V is TRBV18 and J is TRBJ2-7; D not certain. CDR1 and CDR2 (germline): KGHSH, LQKENI. Trimming removed 1 base from V and 1 base from J, with 5 bases in between. The CDR3 runs to 13 residues. The CDR3 DNA sequence: TGTGCCAGCTCACCACTCGGTTCCTACGAGCAGTACTTC. It is translated as CASSPLGSYEQYF.

The genes are TRBV19 and TRBJ2-3; 12 bases map to TRBD2. Germline V gives CDR1 LNHDA, CDR2 SQIVND (reference sequence). The CDR3 contains 19 residues. The V gene end was trimmed by 6 bases and the J gene end by 3 bases; junction bases not matched to a gene: 16. DNA for the CDR3: TGTGCCAGTAGCCGAGGGACTAGCGGGCCGGGGGGTACTACAGATACGCAGTATTTT. Translating it yields CASSRGTSGPGGTTDTQYF.

V gene TRBV7-2 combines with J gene TRBJ1-2; D is undetermined. Germline CDR1 and CDR2: SGHTA and FQGNSA. With 5 bases removed from V and 4 bases from J, the gap between germline ends came to 11 bases. The CDR3 length is 13 residues. In DNA, the CDR3 is TGTGCCAGCAGCGTTCTGCAGGCCTATGGCTACACCTTC. Translated, it gives CASSVLQAYGYTF.

The chain has TRBV5-1 and TRBJ1-1; 7 positions agree with TRBD1. V dropped 2 bases and J dropped 6; count of bases not matched to a gene: 4. Germline CDR1 is SGHRS and CDR2 is YFSETQ. The CDR3 totals 13 residues. CDR3 bases: TGCGCCAGCAGCTTAACAGGGGCGGCTGAAGCTTTCTTT. It translates to CASSLTGAAEAFF.

V gene TRBV7-6 combines with J gene TRBJ1-4; TRBD1 agrees at 7 bases. V was clipped by 1 base and J by 8 bases; unmatched bases: 7. The CDR3 extends over 15 amino acids. Per the germline V gene, CDR1 is SGHVS and CDR2 is FNYEAQ. The CDR3 sequence: CASSLDKTGREKLFF. For the CDR3, the DNA is TGTGCCAGCAGCTTAGATAAGACAGGGAGGGAAAAACTGTTTTTT.

The chain has TRBV4-3 and TRBJ2-4; TRBD2 matches at 12 bases. The CDR3 length is 19 residues. Germline lookup yields CDR1 LGHNA and CDR2 YSLEER. Trimming cost V 0 bases and J 4 bases; bases outside gene matches: 10. The CDR3 DNA reads as TGCGCCAGCAGCCAAGATGGTCCGGGACTAGCGGGCTTGAAAAACATTCAGTACTTC. Protein sequence: CASSQDGPGLAGLKNIQYF.

V gene TRBV7-2 combines with J gene TRBJ2-3; D is perhaps TRBD2 (5 bases). Per germline, CDR1 SGHTA and CDR2 FQGNSA. The CDR3 extends over 15 amino acids. With 1 base removed from V and 5 bases from J, the gap between germline ends came to 13 bases. For the CDR3, the DNA is TGTGCCAGCAGCTTAGGAGGGAGTGGTAAAGATACGCAGTATTTT. The encoded protein is CASSLGGSGKDTQYF.

The chain carries TRBV7-2 and TRBJ2-7; 8 positions match TRBD1. With V trimmed by 0 bases and J by 4 bases, 5 bases remained unmatched. Per the germline V gene, CDR1 is SGHTA and CDR2 is FQGNSA. This CDR3 has 15 amino acids. The CDR3 coding sequence is TGTGCCAGCAGCTTAGCTGGACAGGGAGGATACGAGCAGTACTTC. Translating it yields CASSLAGQGGYEQYF.

The chain recombines TRBV11-3 with TRBJ2-3; 8 bases match TRBD2. The V gene's germline CDR1 is SGHNT and CDR2 YENEEA. The J segment lost 3 bases and the V segment lost 3 bases, leaving 5 bases of the junction unmatched. This CDR3 spans 15 amino acids. The CDR3 protein is CASSFREGPTDTQYF. DNA of the CDR3: TGTGCCAGCAGCTTTCGGGAGGGCCCGACAGATACGCAGTATTTT.

V usage is TRBV9 and J usage is TRBJ2-2; 13 bases map to TRBD2. Germline CDR1 SGDLS, CDR2 YYNGEE. V lost 6 bases, J lost 1 base, and 6 bases stayed unmatched. This CDR3 comprises 17 residues. The CDR3 nucleotides read TGTGCCAGCACCAAGACTAGCGGGAGGCGGAACACCGGGGAGCTGTTTTTT. Translation gives CASTKTSGRRNTGELFF.